This T cell receptor (beta chain) was found in a study of T cell responses to AZD1222 COVID-19 vaccine. The assay was immunoSEQ multiplex PCR, and TCRdb's table has in-frame clones only and misses some. The table records more than 150,000 clones, roughly nine tenths of them present only once. Study results and limitations: Donors, mostly white British, included more females; clonal diversity was possibly underestimated. Spike-specific TCR breadth rose after two AZD1222 doses, and depth rose as well. Regions 160-218 and 743-854 dominated among vaccine-associated CD4 TCRs spanning spike.

CDR3 length: 15 amino acids. Germline CDR1 is SGDLS and CDR2 is YYNGEE. Trimming removed 2 bases at V and 3 bases at J, with 11 bases between. With respect to this clone: Its antigen is still unknown.

The sequenced sample was peripheral blood, obtained after recovery from COVID-19. The clonotype comes from an adult who had recovered from COVID-19. The chain links TRBV9 to TRBJ2-2; D is possibly TRBD1 (6 bases). The chain's CDR3 is CASSVSGVDTGELFF. CDR3 DNA: TGTGCCAGCAGCGTTTCAGGGGTCGACACCGGGGAGCTGTTTTTT.